This T cell receptor (beta chain) was observed in a study of early T cells in non-severe SARS-CoV-2 infection. Whole-study context: Alpha and beta chains were unpaired, from unsorted whole-blood bulk RNA. General observations from the study: Sequences matched to VDJdb favored anti-spike CD8 responses, while private and CD4 specificities were missed.

This clonotype has just a few counts. Its antigen is undetermined. Molecules of cDNA were individually given unique molecular identifiers that were attached to them. TCRdb fed the 5' RACE reads into MiXCR, producing one record per CDR3 protein. Of over 75,000 distinct CDR3 sequences detected, 13% appear once; the ten largest clones hold 2% to 2.5%. The sample taken for sequencing was whole blood. The receptor was derived from an adult who was a healthcare worker with PCR-confirmed SARS-CoV-2 infection or an uninfected control (not recorded which).

The CDR3 is CASSRDSPLHF. The CDR3, as DNA: TGTGCCAGCAGTCGGGATTCACCCCTCCACTTT. V is TRBV28 and J is TRBJ1-6; no clear D. The germline CDR1 and CDR2 sequences are MDHEN and SYDVKM. V lost 5 bases and J 8 bases, leaving 4 bases between the germline ends. This CDR3 comprises 11 residues.